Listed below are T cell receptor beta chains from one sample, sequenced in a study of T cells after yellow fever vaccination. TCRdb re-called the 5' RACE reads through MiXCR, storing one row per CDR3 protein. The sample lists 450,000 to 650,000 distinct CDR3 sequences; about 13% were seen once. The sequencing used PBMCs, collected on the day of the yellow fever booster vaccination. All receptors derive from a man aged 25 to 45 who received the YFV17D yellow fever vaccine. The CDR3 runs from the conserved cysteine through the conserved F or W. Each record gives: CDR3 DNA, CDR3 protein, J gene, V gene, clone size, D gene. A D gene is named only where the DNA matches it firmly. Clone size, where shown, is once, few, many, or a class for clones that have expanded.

TGTGCCAGCAGACAGGGGGCTATGAACACTGAAGCTTTCTTT CASRQGAMNTEAFF TRBJ1-1 TRBV12-3/TRBV12-4 NA TRBD1
TGCGCCAGCAGCTTGGGAAAATTTCTGGGGCGGGAGCAACACAATGAGCAGTTCTTC CASSLGKFLGREQHNEQFF TRBJ2-1 TRBV5-1 NA TRBD2
TGTGCCAGTAGCGCAGGGGATACGAATGAGCAGTTCTTC CASSAGDTNEQFF TRBJ2-1 TRBV19 few NA
TGTGCCTGGAGCCCTGCCGGTGGCTACACCTTC CAWSPAGGYTF TRBJ1-2 TRBV30 NA NA
TGTGCCAGCTCAGAAGGGGGTAGCAATCAGCCCCAGCATTTT CASSEGGSNQPQHF TRBJ1-5 TRBV18 few NA
TGCAGCGTCGACCAAGACCGTACGGGCGAGCAGTACTTC CSVDQDRTGEQYF TRBJ2-7 TRBV29-1 few NA
TGTGCCAGCAGTTGGCAACAGGGGAACACTGAAGCTTTCTTT CASSWQQGNTEAFF TRBJ1-1 TRBV6-5 NA NA
TGTGCCAGCAGTTTGACTAGCGGAGAGGGTCACACAGATACGCAGTATTTT CASSLTSGEGHTDTQYF TRBJ2-3 TRBV6-4 few TRBD2
TGTGCCAGCAGCTTATCAGGAGGACCCACTAATTCACCCCTCCACTTT CASSLSGGPTNSPLHF TRBJ1-6 TRBV7-2 few NA
TGCGCCAGCAGCCCCGACAACTCCTACAATGAGCAGTTCTTC CASSPDNSYNEQFF TRBJ2-1 TRBV5-1 NA NA
TGTGCCAGCAGCCCCCGGGGGGGGGACTCCGGCTGGGAGCAGTACTTC CASSPRGGDSGWEQYF TRBJ2-7 TRBV7-2 NA TRBD2
TGTGCCAGCAGCCCTCTCAGGACAGGGGCTTCCGCGGCTTTCTTT CASSPLRTGASAAFF TRBJ1-1 TRBV12-3/TRBV12-4 few TRBD1
TGCGCCAGCAGCTTGACAGTGAACACCGGGGAGCTGTTTTTT CASSLTVNTGELFF TRBJ2-2 TRBV5-1 NA NA
TGCAGTGCTAGAGATATAATAGGGCTAGCGGGAGCAGATACGCAGTATTTT CSARDIIGLAGADTQYF TRBJ2-3 TRBV20-1 NA TRBD2
TGTGCCAGCAGCCACCGGGGGATCCGATACAATGAGCAGTTCTTC CASSHRGIRYNEQFF TRBJ2-1 TRBV6-1 many NA
TGTGCCAGCAGCGAGAGGGCTTTCTTT CASSERAFF TRBJ1-1 TRBV7-2 few NA
TGTGCCAGCAGCTCAGGGTGGGGAGAGAGCGCCGGGGAGCTGTTTTTT CASSSGWGESAGELFF TRBJ2-2 TRBV11-2 few NA
TGTGCCAGCATCCCTCTGTCCGGCTCTGGGGCCAACGTCCTGACTTTC CASIPLSGSGANVLTF TRBJ2-6 TRBV7-2 few NA
TGTGCCAGCACCCCCAGCCGGGAGGGCTTCGACTACGAGCAGTACTTC CASTPSREGFDYEQYF TRBJ2-7 TRBV7-8 few TRBD2
TGTGCCAGCAGCCACGCTCCAGGGGGGGACAATGAGCAGTTCTTC CASSHAPGGDNEQFF TRBJ2-1 TRBV3-1 NA NA
TGTGCCAGCAGCTTGGAAAGATCCGGCCCTCCGCAGTATTTT CASSLERSGPPQYF TRBJ2-3 TRBV5-4 NA NA
TGCAGTGCTAGGGGGGGCGGCCCCTCCCAAGAGACCCAGTACTTC CSARGGGPSQETQYF TRBJ2-5 TRBV20-1 NA NA
TGTGCCAGCAGCCTCACCGACCCAGATACGCAGTATTTT CASSLTDPDTQYF TRBJ2-3 TRBV5-4 few NA
TGCAGTGCTATATTTAGCGGGAGCGAGACCCAGTACTTC CSAIFSGSETQYF TRBJ2-5 TRBV20-1 NA TRBD2
TGTGCCAGCTCACAACAGGGGGTGGAAGAGACCCAGTACTTC CASSQQGVEETQYF TRBJ2-5 TRBV18 NA TRBD1
TGTGCCACCAGTACAGGAAGCTCCTACAATGAGCAGTTCTTC CATSTGSSYNEQFF TRBJ2-1 TRBV24-1 few NA
TGTGCCAGCAGCCTTACTAGCGGGAGCGAGGTAAGCTCCTACGAGCAGTACTTC CASSLTSGSEVSSYEQYF TRBJ2-7 TRBV11-2 few TRBD2
TGCGCCAGCAGCCAAGATATCTCAGGCAATCAGCCCCAGCATTTT CASSQDISGNQPQHF TRBJ1-5 TRBV4-3 NA NA
TGTGCCAGCAGCTCGGCCGGGACTAGTCACAATGAGCAGTTCTTC CASSSAGTSHNEQFF TRBJ2-1 TRBV7-2 few TRBD2
TGCAGTTTACTTGGGGCTAGCACAGATACGCAGTATTTT CSLLGASTDTQYF TRBJ2-3 TRBV20-1 few NA
TGTGCCAGTAGTATCGCGGGGGTCACAGATACGCAGTATTTT CASSIAGVTDTQYF TRBJ2-3 TRBV19 NA TRBD2
TGTGCCAGCTCACCGGAATTAGGGAACACTGAAGCTTTCTTT CASSPELGNTEAFF TRBJ1-1 TRBV18 NA NA
TGCAGCGTTTACTCGGTTGTGAACACCGGGGAGCTGTTTTTT CSVYSVVNTGELFF TRBJ2-2 TRBV29-1 NA NA
TGTGCCAGCAGTTCCGTTAATACAGGGTTGACCTACGAGCAGTACTTC CASSSVNTGLTYEQYF TRBJ2-7 TRBV6-5 NA NA
TGTGCCAGCAGCTTAGGACAGGGTTGGAGTGGCTACACCTTC CASSLGQGWSGYTF TRBJ1-2 TRBV7-9 few TRBD1
TGTGCCAGCAGCATCAAAAGACAGGATCAGCCCCAGCATTTT CASSIKRQDQPQHF TRBJ1-5 TRBV7-2 NA NA
TGTGCCAGCTCACGGGATGGACAGGCCGGGCAAGAGACCCAGTACTTC CASSRDGQAGQETQYF TRBJ2-5 TRBV18 few TRBD1
TGTGCCAGCAGCTCTATTGGCTCCACCTACGAGCAGTACTTC CASSSIGSTYEQYF TRBJ2-7 TRBV7-9 NA NA
TGTGCCAGCAGCCCTAGCTGGGGACGGCCCGAATTCAGCTCCTACGAGCAGTACTTC CASSPSWGRPEFSSYEQYF TRBJ2-7 TRBV3-1 NA NA
TGCGCCAGCAGCCAACTGGGACAGCCCAGCGAAAAACTGTTTTTT CASSQLGQPSEKLFF TRBJ1-4 TRBV4-3 NA TRBD1
TGTGCCAGCAGCTCCGGGACCGACTACACTGAAGCTTTCTTT CASSSGTDYTEAFF TRBJ1-1 TRBV5-4 few NA
TGTGCCAACACGTTGACAGGTAGCACAGATACGCAGTATTTT CANTLTGSTDTQYF TRBJ2-3 TRBV7-2 few NA
TGTGCCAGCAGCCCGCTAGCGGTTCATGGGGAGCTGTTTTTT CASSPLAVHGELFF TRBJ2-2 TRBV7-2 few TRBD2
TGTGCCAGCAGCTCGAACTCCCAAGGGGGGAGTGTTGAGCAGTACTTC CASSSNSQGGSVEQYF TRBJ2-7 TRBV7-3 NA NA
TGTGCCAGCAGTTCCCGGACTACTAGCTCCTACGAGCAGTACTTC CASSSRTTSSYEQYF TRBJ2-7 TRBV27 few NA
TGTGCCACCAGCCCAGGGACAGGGGGTGTGAACACTGAAGCTTTCTTT CATSPGTGGVNTEAFF TRBJ1-1 TRBV15 few TRBD1
TGTGCCAGCAGTGATAAGCCCGGACAGGGCACCTACAATGAGCAGTTCTTC CASSDKPGQGTYNEQFF TRBJ2-1 TRBV25-1 NA TRBD1
TGTGCCAGCAGCGTAGGAGTAGAACCCCTCCACTTT CASSVGVEPLHF TRBJ1-6 TRBV9 NA NA
TGCGCCAGCAGCTTTGCCAGGGCCGGGAACACTGAAGCTTTCTTT CASSFARAGNTEAFF TRBJ1-1 TRBV5-1 few NA
TGTGCCACCAGTGTCCACCTCCGGACTGGCTCCTACGAGCAGTACTTC CATSVHLRTGSYEQYF TRBJ2-7 TRBV24-1 few NA
TGTGCCATCACGGGGACTAGCGGGAGTCTCGACGAGCAGTACTTC CAITGTSGSLDEQYF TRBJ2-7 TRBV10-3 few TRBD2
TGTGCCAGCAGCTTATCCGGGACAGGGGGCGTGGATACGCAGTATTTT CASSLSGTGGVDTQYF TRBJ2-3 TRBV7-8 few TRBD1
TGTGCCTGGAGCACAGGGGGATCCACCCGCGAGCAGTACTTC CAWSTGGSTREQYF TRBJ2-7 TRBV30 few TRBD1
TGCAGCTGGGAAGGGGACTCCTACAATGAGCAGTTCTTC CSWEGDSYNEQFF TRBJ2-1 TRBV20-1 few NA
TGTGCCAGCAGCTTCGCAGGAGTCCCCCCCACAGATACGCAGTATTTT CASSFAGVPPTDTQYF TRBJ2-3 TRBV7-2 NA NA